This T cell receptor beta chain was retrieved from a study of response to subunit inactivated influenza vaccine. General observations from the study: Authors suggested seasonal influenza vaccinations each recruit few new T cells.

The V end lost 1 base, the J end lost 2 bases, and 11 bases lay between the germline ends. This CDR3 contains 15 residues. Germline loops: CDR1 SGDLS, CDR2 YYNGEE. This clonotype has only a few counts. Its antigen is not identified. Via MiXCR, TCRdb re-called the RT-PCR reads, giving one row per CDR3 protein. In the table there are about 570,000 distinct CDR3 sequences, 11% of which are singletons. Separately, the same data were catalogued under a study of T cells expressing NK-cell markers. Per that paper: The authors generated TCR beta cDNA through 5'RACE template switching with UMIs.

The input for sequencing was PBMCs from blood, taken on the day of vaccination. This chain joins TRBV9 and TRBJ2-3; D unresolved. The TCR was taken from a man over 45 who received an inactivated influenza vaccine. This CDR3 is CASSVRAGNTDTQYF. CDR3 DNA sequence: TGTGCCAGCAGCGTAAGGGCCGGTAACACAGATACGCAGTATTTT.